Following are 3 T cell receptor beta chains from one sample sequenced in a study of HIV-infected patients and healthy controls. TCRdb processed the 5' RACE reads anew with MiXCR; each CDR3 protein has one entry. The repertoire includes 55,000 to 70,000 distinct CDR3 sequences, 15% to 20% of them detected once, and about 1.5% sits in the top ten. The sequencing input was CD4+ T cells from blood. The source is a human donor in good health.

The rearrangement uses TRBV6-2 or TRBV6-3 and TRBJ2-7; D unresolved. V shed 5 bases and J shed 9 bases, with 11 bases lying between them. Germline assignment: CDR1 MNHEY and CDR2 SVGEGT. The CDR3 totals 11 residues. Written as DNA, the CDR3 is TGTGCCAGCAGTAATCGGTGGTGGCAGTACTTC. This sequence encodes CASSNRWWQYF.

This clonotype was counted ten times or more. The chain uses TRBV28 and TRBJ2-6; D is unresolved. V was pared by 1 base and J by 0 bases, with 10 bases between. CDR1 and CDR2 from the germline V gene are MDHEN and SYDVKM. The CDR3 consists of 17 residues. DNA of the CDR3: TGTGCCAGCAGTTTATATGGTCTCCGCTCTGGGGCCAACGTCCTGACTTTC. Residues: CASSLYGLRSGANVLTF.

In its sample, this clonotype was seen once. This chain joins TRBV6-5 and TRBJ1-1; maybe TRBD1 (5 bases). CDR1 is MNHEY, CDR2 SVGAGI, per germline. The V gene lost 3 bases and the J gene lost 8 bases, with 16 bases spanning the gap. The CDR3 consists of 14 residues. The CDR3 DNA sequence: TGTGCCAGCAGTTATGGCACAGGCCAAGGCGAAGCTTTCTTT. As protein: CASSYGTGQGEAFF.